This T cell receptor beta chain originates from a study of OX40 agonist ivuxolimab in advanced cancers. Points from the study as a whole: Some patients who did not respond also had low normalized T-cell clonal expansion.

Profiled with immunoSEQ multiplex PCR; TCRdb holds only in-frame clones, not every one. Altogether some 19,000 clones are present, 87% being singletons, with the ten largest covering about a sixth. This CDR3 spans 15 amino acids. V lost 1 base and J lost 4, with 13 bases in between. Germline V CDR1 and CDR2: MGHRA, YSYEKL. On this clone: The antigen is undetermined.

The source is an adult with an advanced solid tumor such as melanoma, head and neck, liver or kidney cancer. The sequencing used CD4+ or CD8+ T cells sorted from blood, collected in a trial of the OX40 agonist ivuxolimab. The V gene is TRBV4-1, the J gene TRBJ1-2; weak D call: TRBD1 (5 bases). CDR3 bases: TGCGCCAGCAGCCAAGGTCTAGGCGACAGCTATGGCTACACCTTC. It is translated as CASSQGLGDSYGYTF.